A selection of T cell receptor beta chains follows, all from one sample in a study of beta chain features in type 1 diabetes. The protocol was immunoSEQ multiplex PCR, while the TCRdb copy is restricted to in-frame clones and leaves out a portion. Seen here are approximately 140,000 clones, roughly 10% observed once, and the top ten hold about 0.7%. Sequenced material: central memory CD4+ T cells from blood. These receptors came from a man aged 25 to 40 with type 1 diabetes. CDR3s include the opening cysteine and the closing phenylalanine or tryptophan. The D gene is left open where the match is weak. Clone sizes are given selectively: once, few, many, or a class where the clone is expanded.

TRBV28	TRBJ2-7	-	-	CASSFSRGDKYEQYF	TGTGCCAGCAGTTTTAGTCGGGGAGACAAGTACGAGCAGTACTTC
TRBV6-1	TRBJ2-1	-	TRBD1	CASTQRGRGHEQFF	TGTGCCAGCACCCAAAGGGGCAGGGGGCATGAGCAGTTCTTC
TRBV19	TRBJ1-2	-	-	CASSGGYYGYTF	TGTGCCAGTAGTGGAGGGTACTATGGCTACACCTTC
TRBV6-5	TRBJ1-1	few	-	CASSQGRWGTEAFF	TGTGCCAGCAGTCAGGGCCGGTGGGGAACTGAAGCTTTCTTT
TRBV5-7	TRBJ2-6	-	-	CASSLIPDSSGANVLTF	TGTGCCAGCAGCTTAATCCCTGACAGCTCTGGGGCCAACGTCCTGACTTTC
TRBV7-2	TRBJ2-2	few	-	CASSWRDAGELFF	TGTGCCAGCAGCTGGCGGGATGCCGGGGAGCTGTTTTTT
TRBV13	TRBJ2-2	-	-	CASSRARGELFF	TGTGCCAGCAGTCGAGCCAGGGGGGAGCTGTTTTTT
TRBV6-5	TRBJ1-1	-	TRBD1	CASSYSRTGDTEAFF	TGTGCCAGCAGTTACTCGCGGACAGGCGACACTGAAGCTTTCTTT
TRBV2	TRBJ1-4	-	TRBD1	CASSKGTDNEKLFF	TGTGCCAGCAGTAAAGGGACAGACAATGAAAAACTGTTTTTT
TRBV6-5	TRBJ1-1	few	-	CASIYATGGQIRAFF	TGTGCCAGCATTTACGCTACGGGGGGTCAGATCCGGGCTTTCTTT
TRBV30	TRBJ2-1	-	-	CAWSVKVGGGGGHEQFF	TGTGCCTGGAGTGTCAAGGTTGGGGGAGGGGGGGGGCATGAGCAGTTCTTC
TRBV18	TRBJ1-1	-	-	CASCPAGVGTEAFF	TGTGCCAGCTGCCCCGCGGGGGTGGGCACTGAAGCTTTCTTT
TRBV5-1	TRBJ1-6	-	TRBD1	CASSQEDRTPLHF	TGCGCCAGCAGCCAAGAGGACAGGACACCCCTCCACTTT
TRBV30	TRBJ2-7	few	-	CAWREGPYAYEQYF	TGTGCCTGGAGGGAGGGCCCCTACGCCTACGAGCAGTACTTC
TRBV2	TRBJ1-1	-	TRBD1	CASRRGPEAFF	TGTGCCAGCCGCAGGGGGCCTGAAGCTTTCTTT
TRBV7-3	TRBJ2-1	many	TRBD2	CASSPLAGGGNEQFF	TGTGCCAGCAGCCCGCTAGCGGGGGGAGGCAATGAGCAGTTCTTC
TRBV14	TRBJ1-1	few	-	CASSQWGSGYTTEAFF	TGTGCCAGCAGCCAATGGGGATCGGGGTATACCACTGAAGCTTTCTTT
TRBV6-1	TRBJ2-2	-	-	CATTKTETNTGELFF	TGTGCCACCACGAAGACAGAGACGAACACCGGGGAGCTGTTTTTT
TRBV6-6	TRBJ2-1	few	-	CASSHIANEQFF	TGTGCCAGCAGTCACATAGCCAATGAGCAGTTCTTC
TRBV5-6	TRBJ2-2	few	-	CASSFSEAGELFF	TGTGCCAGCAGCTTTTCGGAGGCCGGGGAGCTGTTTTTT
TRBV6-6	TRBJ1-1	-	-	CASGGHMNTEAFF	TGTGCCAGCGGGGGACACATGAACACTGAAGCTTTCTTT
TRBV4-1	TRBJ1-4	few	TRBD1	CASSLRQGGGEKLFF	TGCGCCAGCAGCCTTAGACAGGGAGGCGGTGAAAAACTGTTTTTT
TRBV7-2	TRBJ2-7	few	-	CASSLAVTTYEQYF	TGTGCCAGCAGCTTAGCGGTGACTACCTACGAGCAGTACTTC
TRBV7-2	TRBJ2-5	-	-	CASSLARVETQYF	TGTGCCAGCAGCTTAGCCAGGGTAGAGACCCAGTACTTC
TRBV5-1	TRBJ2-7	few	-	CASSRGETPTYEQYF	TGCGCCAGCAGCCGCGGGGAGACCCCCACCTACGAGCAGTACTTC
TRBV18	TRBJ2-7	-	TRBD1	CASSSGQGYEQYF	TGTGCCAGCTCCTCCGGACAGGGCTACGAGCAGTACTTC
TRBV2	TRBJ2-1	-	TRBD2	CASSGSGSSYNEQFF	TGTGCCAGCAGTGGTAGCGGGAGCTCCTACAATGAGCAGTTCTTC
TRBV5-1	TRBJ2-5	few	-	CASSLSQGGTQYF	TGCGCCAGCAGCTTGAGTCAGGGGGGGACCCAGTACTTC
TRBV23-1	TRBJ2-7	-	-	CASSHPVDRPYEQYF	TGCGCCAGCAGTCACCCCGTAGACAGACCCTACGAGCAGTACTTC
TRBV4-1	TRBJ2-1	-	TRBD2	CASSQPGLAGGLEQFF	TGCGCCAGCAGCCAACCCGGACTAGCGGGGGGGCTTGAGCAGTTCTTC
TRBV4-2	TRBJ1-2	once	-	CASSQASHNYGYTF	TGTGCCAGCAGCCAAGCAAGCCATAACTATGGCTACACCTTC
TRBV5-1	TRBJ2-5	few	TRBD2	CASSTQRGGGETQYF	TGCGCCAGCAGCACCCAGCGGGGTGGCGGGGAGACCCAGTACTTC
TRBV10-3	TRBJ2-7	-	-	CATRGTYEQYF	TGTGCCACCCGGGGGACCTACGAGCAGTACTTC
TRBV28	TRBJ1-2	-	-	CASSSYGYTF	TGTGCCAGCAGTTCTTATGGCTACACCTTC
TRBV4-3	TRBJ2-3	few	-	CASSQDTFGVRTDTQYF	TGCGCCAGCAGCCAAGATACATTTGGTGTAAGAACAGATACGCAGTATTTT
TRBV29-1	TRBJ2-5	few	TRBD2	CSSLGGGQETQYF	TGCAGCTCTCTGGGGGGGGGACAAGAGACCCAGTACTTC
TRBV11-3	TRBJ2-1	few	TRBD1	CASSLGQISNEQFF	TGTGCCAGCAGCTTGGGACAGATCTCTAATGAGCAGTTCTTC
TRBV18	TRBJ2-5	-	TRBD1	CASSPRVTGGNLKETQYF	TGTGCCAGCTCACCACGAGTGACAGGGGGCAATTTAAAAGAGACCCAGTACTTC
TRBV5-8	TRBJ2-5	-	-	CASSTRDLETQYF	TGTGCCAGCAGCACCAGGGATTTGGAGACCCAGTACTTC
TRBV5-1	TRBJ2-3	few	TRBD2	CASSPELAGGSDTQYF	TGCGCCAGCAGCCCAGAACTAGCGGGGGGCTCAGATACGCAGTATTTT
TRBV19	TRBJ1-2	-	-	CASSPSQGPNYGYTF	TGTGCCAGTAGTCCTTCGCAGGGTCCTAACTATGGCTACACCTTC
TRBV6-1	TRBJ2-3	few	TRBD2	CASGGDYPTDTQYF	TGTGCCAGCGGGGGGGACTATCCCACAGATACGCAGTATTTT
TRBV10-3	TRBJ2-3	few	-	CAISEQAHQYF	TGTGCCATCAGTGAACAGGCCCATCAGTATTTT
TRBV4-2	TRBJ2-5	-	TRBD2	CASSQEASGGPYQETQYF	TGTGCCAGCAGCCAAGAGGCCAGCGGGGGACCGTACCAAGAGACCCAGTACTTC
TRBV5-1	TRBJ2-7	few	-	CASSPWDGSSYEQYF	TGCGCCAGCAGCCCTTGGGACGGGAGCTCCTACGAGCAGTACTTC
TRBV4-3	TRBJ1-1	few	TRBD1	CASSLTSTGGTEAFF	TGCGCCAGCAGCCTAACCTCGACAGGGGGCACTGAAGCTTTCTTT
TRBV7-8	TRBJ1-1	few	TRBD1	CASSLRQGQMNTEAFF	TGTGCCAGCAGCCTTCGACAGGGACAGATGAACACTGAAGCTTTCTTT
TRBV7-2	TRBJ2-7	few	TRBD1	CASSRDRRYEQYF	TGTGCCAGCAGCAGGGACAGGAGATACGAGCAGTACTTC
TRBV30	TRBJ1-1	-	TRBD1	CAWSGTGVNTEAFF	TGTGCCTGGAGCGGAACAGGGGTGAACACTGAAGCTTTCTTT
TRBV5-1	TRBJ1-2	few	TRBD1	CASRPPDGTAEGYTF	TGCGCCAGCAGACCTCCCGACGGGACAGCTGAGGGCTACACCTTC
TRBV4-1	TRBJ2-5	-	TRBD1	CASSQELTGGETQYF	TGCGCCAGCAGCCAAGAACTAACAGGGGGAGAGACCCAGTACTTC
TRBV18	TRBJ2-3	few	TRBD1	CASSLDRDGTDTQYF	TGTGCCAGCTCACTCGACAGGGACGGCACAGATACGCAGTATTTT
TRBV7-3	TRBJ1-1	few	-	CASSQGYGTEAFF	TGTGCCAGCTCCCAGGGATATGGCACTGAAGCTTTCTTT